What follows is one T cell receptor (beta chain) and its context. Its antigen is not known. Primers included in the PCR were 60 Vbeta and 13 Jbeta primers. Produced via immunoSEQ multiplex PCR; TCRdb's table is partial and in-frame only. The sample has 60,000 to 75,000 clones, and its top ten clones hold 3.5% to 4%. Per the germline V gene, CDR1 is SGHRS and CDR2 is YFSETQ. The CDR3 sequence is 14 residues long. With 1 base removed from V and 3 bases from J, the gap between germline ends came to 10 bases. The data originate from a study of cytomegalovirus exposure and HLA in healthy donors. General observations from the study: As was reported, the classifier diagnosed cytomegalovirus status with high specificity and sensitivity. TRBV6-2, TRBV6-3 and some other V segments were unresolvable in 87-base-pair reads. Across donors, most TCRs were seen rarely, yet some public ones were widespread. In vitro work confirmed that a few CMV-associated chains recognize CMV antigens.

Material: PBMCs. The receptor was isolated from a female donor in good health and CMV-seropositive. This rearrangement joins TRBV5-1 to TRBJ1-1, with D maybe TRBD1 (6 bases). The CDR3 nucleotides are TGCGCCAGCAGCTTGTCGGGGGGCGACACTGAAGCTTTCTTT. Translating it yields CASSLSGGDTEAFF.